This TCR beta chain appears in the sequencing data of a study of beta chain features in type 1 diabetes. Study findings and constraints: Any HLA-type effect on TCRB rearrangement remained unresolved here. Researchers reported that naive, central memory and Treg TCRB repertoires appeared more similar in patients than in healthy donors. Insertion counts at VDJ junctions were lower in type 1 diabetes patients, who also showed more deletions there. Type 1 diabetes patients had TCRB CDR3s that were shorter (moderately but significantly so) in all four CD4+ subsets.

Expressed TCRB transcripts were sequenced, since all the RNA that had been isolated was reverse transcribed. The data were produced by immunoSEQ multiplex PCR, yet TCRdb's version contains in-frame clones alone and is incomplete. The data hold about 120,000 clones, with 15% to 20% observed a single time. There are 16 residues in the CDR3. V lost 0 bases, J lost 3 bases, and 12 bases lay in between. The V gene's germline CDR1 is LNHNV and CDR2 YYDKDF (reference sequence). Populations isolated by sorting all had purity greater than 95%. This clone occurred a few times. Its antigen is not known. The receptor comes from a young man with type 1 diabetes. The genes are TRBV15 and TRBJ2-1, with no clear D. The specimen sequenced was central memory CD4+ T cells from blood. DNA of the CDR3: TGTGCCACCAGCAGAGATCAAGGGCGGTACTACAATGAGCAGTTCTTC. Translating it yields CATSRDQGRYYNEQFF.